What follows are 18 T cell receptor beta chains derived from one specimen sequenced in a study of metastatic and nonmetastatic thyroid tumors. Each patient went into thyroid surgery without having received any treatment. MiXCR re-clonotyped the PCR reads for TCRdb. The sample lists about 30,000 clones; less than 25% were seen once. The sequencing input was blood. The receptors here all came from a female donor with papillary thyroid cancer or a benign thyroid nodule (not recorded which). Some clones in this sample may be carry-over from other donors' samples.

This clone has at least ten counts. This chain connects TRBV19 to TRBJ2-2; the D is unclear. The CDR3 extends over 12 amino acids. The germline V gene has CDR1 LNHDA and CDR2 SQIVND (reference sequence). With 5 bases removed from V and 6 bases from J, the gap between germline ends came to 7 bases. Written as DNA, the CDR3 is TGTGCCAGTAGTTGGTCGTCCGGGGAGCTGTTTTTT. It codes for CASSWSSGELFF.

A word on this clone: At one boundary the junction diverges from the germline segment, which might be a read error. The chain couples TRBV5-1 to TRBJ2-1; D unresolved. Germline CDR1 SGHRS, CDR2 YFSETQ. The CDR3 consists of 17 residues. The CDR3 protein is CASSLGLGPDTYIELFF. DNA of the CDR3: TGCGCCAGCAGCTTGGGCCTCGGGCCTGACACCTACATTGAGCTGTTCTTC.

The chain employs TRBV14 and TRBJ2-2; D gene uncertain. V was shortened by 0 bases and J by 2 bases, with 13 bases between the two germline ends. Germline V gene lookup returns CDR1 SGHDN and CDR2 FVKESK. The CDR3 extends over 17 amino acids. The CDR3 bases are TGTGCCAGCAGCCAAGACTGGATAGGGCCCAACACCGGGGAGCTGTTTTTT. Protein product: CASSQDWIGPNTGELFF.

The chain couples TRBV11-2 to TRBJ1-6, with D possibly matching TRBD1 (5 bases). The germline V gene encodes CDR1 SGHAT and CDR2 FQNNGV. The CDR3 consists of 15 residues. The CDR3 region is CDISLALQGELPLHF. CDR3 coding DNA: TGTGACATCAGCTTAGCTCTTCAGGGAGAATTACCCCTCCACTTT.

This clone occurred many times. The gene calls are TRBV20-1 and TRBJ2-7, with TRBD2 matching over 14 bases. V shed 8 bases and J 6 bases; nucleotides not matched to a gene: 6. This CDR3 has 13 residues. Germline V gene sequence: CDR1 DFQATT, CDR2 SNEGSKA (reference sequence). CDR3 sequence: CSLTGTSGSEQYF. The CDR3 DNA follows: TGCAGTTTAACCGGGACTAGCGGGAGCGAGCAGTACTTC.

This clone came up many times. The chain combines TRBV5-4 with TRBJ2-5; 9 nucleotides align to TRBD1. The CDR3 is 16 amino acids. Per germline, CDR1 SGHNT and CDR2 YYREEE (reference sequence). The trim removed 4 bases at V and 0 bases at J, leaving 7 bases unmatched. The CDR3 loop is CASSHTGTGHQETQYF. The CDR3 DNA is TGTGCCAGCAGCCATACGGGGACAGGGCACCAAGAGACCCAGTACTTC.

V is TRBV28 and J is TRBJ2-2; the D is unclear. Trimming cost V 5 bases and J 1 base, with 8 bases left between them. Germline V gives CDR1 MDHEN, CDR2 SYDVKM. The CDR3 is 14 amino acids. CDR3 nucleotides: TGTGCCAGCAGTGTCCTGGGGAACACCGGGGAGCTGTTTTTT. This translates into CASSVLGNTGELFF.

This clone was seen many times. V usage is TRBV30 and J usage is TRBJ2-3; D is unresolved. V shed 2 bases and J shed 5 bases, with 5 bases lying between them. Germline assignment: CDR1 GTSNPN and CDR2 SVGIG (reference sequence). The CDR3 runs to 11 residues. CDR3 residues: CAWSKEDTQYF. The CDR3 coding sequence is TGTGCCTGGAGTAAGGAAGATACGCAGTATTTT.

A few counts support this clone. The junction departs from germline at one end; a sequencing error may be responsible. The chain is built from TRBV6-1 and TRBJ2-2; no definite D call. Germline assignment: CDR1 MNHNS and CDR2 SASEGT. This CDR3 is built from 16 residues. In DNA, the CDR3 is TGTGCCAGCAGTGGCCGACTGGGCCGCAACACCGTGGAGCTGTTTTTT. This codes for CASSGRLGRNTVELFF.

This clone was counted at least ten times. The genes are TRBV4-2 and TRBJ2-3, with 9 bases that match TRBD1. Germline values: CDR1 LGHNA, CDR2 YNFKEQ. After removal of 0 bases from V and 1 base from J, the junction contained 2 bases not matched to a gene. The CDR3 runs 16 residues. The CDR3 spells CASSQDRTGGTDTQYF. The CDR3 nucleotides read TGTGCCAGCAGCCAAGATCGGACAGGGGGCACAGATACGCAGTATTTT.

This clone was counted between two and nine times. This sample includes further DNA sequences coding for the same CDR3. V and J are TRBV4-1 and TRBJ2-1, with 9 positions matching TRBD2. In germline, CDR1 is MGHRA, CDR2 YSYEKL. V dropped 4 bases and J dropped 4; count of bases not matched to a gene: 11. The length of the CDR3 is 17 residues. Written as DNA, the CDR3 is TGCGCCAGCAGCCTTCACCGAGCGGGAGGAAGATACAATGAGCAGTTCTTC. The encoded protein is CASSLHRAGGRYNEQFF.

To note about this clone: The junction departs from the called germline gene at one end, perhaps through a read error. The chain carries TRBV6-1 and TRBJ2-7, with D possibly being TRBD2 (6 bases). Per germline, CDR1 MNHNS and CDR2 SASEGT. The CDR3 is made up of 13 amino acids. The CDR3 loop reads CACTGGTVYELYF. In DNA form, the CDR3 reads TGTGCCTGCACCGGAGGGACGGTCTACGAGCTGTACTTC.

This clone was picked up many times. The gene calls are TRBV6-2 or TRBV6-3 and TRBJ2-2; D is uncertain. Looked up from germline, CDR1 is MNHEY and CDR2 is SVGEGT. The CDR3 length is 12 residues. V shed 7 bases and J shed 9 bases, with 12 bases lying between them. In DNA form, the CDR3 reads TGTGCCAGCAACGGACCCTCCCGGGAGCTGTTTTTT. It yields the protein CASNGPSRELFF.

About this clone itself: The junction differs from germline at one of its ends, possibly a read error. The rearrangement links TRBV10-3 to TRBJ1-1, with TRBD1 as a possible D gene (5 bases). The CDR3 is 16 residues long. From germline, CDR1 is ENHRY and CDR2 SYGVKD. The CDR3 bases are TGTGCCATCTGTGATATAGGGGCCGACATGAACACTGAAGCTTTCTTT. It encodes CAICDIGADMNTEAFF.

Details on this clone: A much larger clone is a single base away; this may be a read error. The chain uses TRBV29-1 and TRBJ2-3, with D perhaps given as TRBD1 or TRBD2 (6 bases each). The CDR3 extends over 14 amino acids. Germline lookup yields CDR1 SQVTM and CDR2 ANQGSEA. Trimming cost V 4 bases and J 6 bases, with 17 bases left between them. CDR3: CSVVPGAVRDTQYF. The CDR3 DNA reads TGCAGCGTTGTCCCGGGGGCAGTGCGGGATACGCAGTATTTT.

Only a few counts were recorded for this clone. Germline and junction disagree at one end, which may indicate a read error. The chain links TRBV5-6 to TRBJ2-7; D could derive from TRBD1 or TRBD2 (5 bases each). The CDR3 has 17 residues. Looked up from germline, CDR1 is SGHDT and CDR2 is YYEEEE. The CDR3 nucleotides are TGTGCCAGCAGCTTTTGGGGGAACATGGAAGACTCCTACGAGCAATACTTC. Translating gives CASSFWGNMEDSYEQYF. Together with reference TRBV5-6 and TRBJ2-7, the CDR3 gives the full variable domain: DAGVTQSPTHLIKTRGQQVTLRCSPKSGHDTVSWYQQALGQGPQFIFQYYEEEERQRGNFPDRFSGHQFPNYSSELNVNALLLGDSALYLCASSFWGNMEDSYEQYFGPGTRLTVT.

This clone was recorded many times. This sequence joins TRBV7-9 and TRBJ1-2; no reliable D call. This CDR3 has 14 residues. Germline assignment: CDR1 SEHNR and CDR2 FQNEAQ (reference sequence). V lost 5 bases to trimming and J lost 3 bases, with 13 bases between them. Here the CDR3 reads CASSPGEIDYGYTF. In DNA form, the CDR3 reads TGTGCCAGCAGCCCCGGGGAGATTGACTATGGCTACACCTTC.

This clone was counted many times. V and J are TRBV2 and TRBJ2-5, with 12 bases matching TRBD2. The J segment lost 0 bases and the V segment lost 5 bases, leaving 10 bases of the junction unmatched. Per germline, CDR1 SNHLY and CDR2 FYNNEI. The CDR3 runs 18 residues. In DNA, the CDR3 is TGTGCCAGCAGTCCGCGACTAGCGGGGGCCCGATACCAAGAGACCCAGTACTTC. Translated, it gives CASSPRLAGARYQETQYF.